The 9 T cell receptor beta chains reported below all come from one sample, sequenced in a study of human T cells and chemical hapten exposure. Time point specified: pre-sensitization, week 0. Treatment here: therapeutic diphenylcyclopropenone sensitization with weekly scalp DPC. TCRdb fed the RACE reads into MiXCR, producing one record per CDR3 protein. Altogether 240,000 or so distinct CDR3 sequences are present, 7% to 10% being singletons, with the ten largest covering 2% to 3%. The input for sequencing was whole blood, taken in connection with sensitization to the hapten diphenylcyclopropenone (DPC). Receptors were obtained from a middle-aged woman with alopecia areata. Some clones in this sample may be carry-over from other donors' samples.

Ten or more counts support this clonotype. The rearrangement joins TRBV5-6 to TRBJ1-2; 7 positions agree with TRBD1. Per the germline V gene, CDR1 is SGHDT and CDR2 is YYEEEE. This CDR3 has 14 amino acids. V gave up 2 bases and J gave up 4 bases; unmatched junction bases: 5. The CDR3 DNA reads as TGTGCCAGCAGCTTATCCGGGACAGTCTATGGCTACACCTTC. This encodes CASSLSGTVYGYTF.

This clonotype was seen more than once but under ten times. The gene calls are TRBV7-2 and TRBJ2-7, with D perhaps TRBD1 (5 bases). Germline CDR1 is SGHTA and CDR2 is FQGNSA. The CDR3 has 14 amino acids. Trimming took off 6 bases at V and 2 bases at J, with 14 bases between the two ends. CDR3 nucleotide sequence: TGTGCCAGCAGGCCGACCCAGGGCCCCTACGAGCAGTACTTC. Residues: CASRPTQGPYEQYF.

The genes are TRBV25-1 and TRBJ2-7; the match to TRBD2 covers 15 bases. The ends lost 3 bases at V and 6 bases at J; junction bases unmatched: 9. This CDR3 is 17 amino acids long. Germline CDR1 and CDR2: MGHDK and SYGVNS. The CDR3 DNA reads TGTGCCAGCAGTGACCTACCGCCGGGACTAGCGGGAGGCGAGCAGTACTTC. Amino acids: CASSDLPPGLAGGEQYF.

J is TRBJ2-7 and V is TRBV19, with TRBD1 matching 9 bases. Germline V gene sequence: CDR1 LNHDA, CDR2 SQIVND (reference sequence). The V gene end was trimmed by 4 bases and the J gene end by 3 bases; junction bases not matched to a gene: 1. CDR3 length: 13 residues. CDR3 DNA: TGTGCCAGTAGTAAGGGACAGGGCTACGAGCAGTACTTC. Translating gives CASSKGQGYEQYF.

This chain connects TRBV7-9 to TRBJ1-5; maybe TRBD1 (6 bases). Deletions cut 1 base from V and 6 bases from J, with 13 bases between. Germline V gene data show CDR1 as SEHNR and CDR2 as FQNEAQ (reference sequence). CDR3 length: 15 residues. The CDR3 sequence is CASSLGTGQGQPQHF. CDR3 sequence (DNA): TGTGCCAGCAGCTTAGGAACAGGGCAAGGTCAGCCCCAGCATTTT.

There are a few counts of this clonotype. The chain recombines TRBV5-6 with TRBJ1-1, with 9 bases aligning to TRBD1. Germline CDR1 reads SGHDT; CDR2 reads YYEEEE. V shed 2 bases and J 3 bases; nucleotides not matched to a gene: 8. The CDR3 runs 16 residues. CDR3 in amino acids: CASSLGTGQGYTEAFF. The CDR3 nucleotides are TGTGCCAGCAGCTTAGGGACGGGACAGGGTTACACTGAAGCTTTCTTT.

This clonotype was seen many times. The chain employs TRBV7-2 and TRBJ1-3; TRBD1 matches at 7 bases. Per germline, CDR1 SGHTA and CDR2 FQGNSA. The CDR3 is 17 amino acids. Trimming removed 1 base from V and 3 bases from J; junction bases left unmatched: 9. The CDR3 is CASSLGPDRAVGNTIYF. The CDR3 DNA follows: TGTGCCAGCAGCTTAGGGCCCGACAGGGCGGTTGGAAACACCATATATTTT.

The chain employs TRBV7-9 and TRBJ2-2; D remains unclear. CDR1 is SEHNR, CDR2 FQNEAQ, per germline (reference sequence). Trimming shortened V by 8 bases and J by 3 bases, and 7 bases separated the two germline ends. This CDR3 is built from 12 residues. The chain's CDR3 is CASPADTGELFF. The CDR3, as DNA: TGTGCCAGCCCCGCGGACACCGGGGAGCTGTTTTTT.

This clonotype has a handful of counts. The chain joins TRBV14 to TRBJ2-3, with 7 bases identical to TRBD1. The CDR3 runs to 15 residues. Per the germline V gene, CDR1 is SGHDN and CDR2 is FVKESK. Trimming took 6 bases from V and 2 from J; bases not matched to a gene: 8. CDR3 protein: CASSLQGSNTDTQYF. The CDR3 DNA sequence: TGTGCCAGCAGTCTACAGGGGTCCAACACAGATACGCAGTATTTT.